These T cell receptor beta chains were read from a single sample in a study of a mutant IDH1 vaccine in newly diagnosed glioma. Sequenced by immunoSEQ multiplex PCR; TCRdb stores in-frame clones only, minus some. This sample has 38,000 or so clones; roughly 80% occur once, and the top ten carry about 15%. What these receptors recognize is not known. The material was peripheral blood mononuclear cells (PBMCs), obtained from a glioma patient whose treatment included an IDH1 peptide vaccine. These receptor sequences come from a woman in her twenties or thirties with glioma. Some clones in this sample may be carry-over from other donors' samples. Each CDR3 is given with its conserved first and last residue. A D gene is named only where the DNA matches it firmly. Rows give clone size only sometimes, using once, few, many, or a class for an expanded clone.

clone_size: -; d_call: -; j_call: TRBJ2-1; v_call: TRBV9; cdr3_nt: TGTGCCAGCAGCGCGCTGTCGGGGAACTCCTACAATGAGCAGTTCTTC; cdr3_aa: CASSALSGNSYNEQFF
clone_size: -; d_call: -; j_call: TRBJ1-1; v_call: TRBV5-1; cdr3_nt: TGCGCCAGCGCCCAGGGAGGGTTGGTTCCGGAGAACACTGAAGCTTTCTTT; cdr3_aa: CASAQGGLVPENTEAFF
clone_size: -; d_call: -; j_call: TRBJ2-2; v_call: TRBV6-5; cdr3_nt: TGTGCCAGCAGTCCCCGACTAGCGAACACCGGGGAGCTGTTTTTT; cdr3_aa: CASSPRLANTGELFF
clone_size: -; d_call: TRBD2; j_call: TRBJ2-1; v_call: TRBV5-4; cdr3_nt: TGTGCCACCCGGGCGGCGGGAGGGTATAATGAGCAGTTCTTC; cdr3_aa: CATRAAGGYNEQFF
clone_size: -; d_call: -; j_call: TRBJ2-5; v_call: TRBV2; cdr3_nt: TGTGCCAGCAGTAGGACATTAGAGACCCAGTACTTC; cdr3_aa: CASSRTLETQYF
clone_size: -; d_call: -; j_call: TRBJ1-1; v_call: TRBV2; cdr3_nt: TGTGCCAGCTGGGGGAGGGGGTCAAAGGGGACTGAAGCTTTCTTT; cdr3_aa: CASWGRGSKGTEAFF
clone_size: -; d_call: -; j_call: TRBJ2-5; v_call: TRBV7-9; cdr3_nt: TGTGCCAGCAGCCACGCCAACGGGGGCAAAGAGACCCAGTACTTC; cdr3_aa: CASSHANGGKETQYF
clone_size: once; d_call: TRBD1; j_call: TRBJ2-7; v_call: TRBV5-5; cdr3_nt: TGTGCCAGCAGCTCTCCCGGGACAGGGGATTACCGTGCCGAGCAGTACTTC; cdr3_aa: CASSSPGTGDYRAEQYF
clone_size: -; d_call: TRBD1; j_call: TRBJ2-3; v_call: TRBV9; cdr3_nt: TGTGCCAGCAGCGATCCGGGGGGGGACAGGGGGCCGGTAGATACGCAGTATTTT; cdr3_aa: CASSDPGGDRGPVDTQYF
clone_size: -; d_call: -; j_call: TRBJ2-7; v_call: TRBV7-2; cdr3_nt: TGTGCCAGCAAAGAGTCCTTAGGGAGCTCCTACGAGCAGTACTTC; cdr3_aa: CASKESLGSSYEQYF
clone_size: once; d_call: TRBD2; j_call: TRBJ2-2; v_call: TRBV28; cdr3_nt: TGTGCCAGCAGTTTGTCTAGCGGGAACACCGGGGAGCTGTTTTTT; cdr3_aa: CASSLSSGNTGELFF
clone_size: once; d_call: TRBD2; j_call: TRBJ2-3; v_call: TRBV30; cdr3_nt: TGTGCCTGGACTAGCGGGAGGACAGATACGCAGTATTTT; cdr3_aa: CAWTSGRTDTQYF
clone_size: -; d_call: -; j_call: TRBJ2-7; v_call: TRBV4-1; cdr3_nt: TGCGCCAGCAGCCAAGATCGGGACCGAGGAGGTGAGCAGTACTTC; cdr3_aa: CASSQDRDRGGEQYF
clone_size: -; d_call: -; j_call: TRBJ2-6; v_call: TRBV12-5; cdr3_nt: TGTGCTAGTGGTGGGGATGATGCAGGACAAAGTCGGGCCAACGTCCTGACTTTC; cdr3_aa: CASGGDDAGQSRANVLTF
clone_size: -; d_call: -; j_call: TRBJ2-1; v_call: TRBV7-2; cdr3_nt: TGTGCCAGCAGCTTAGTATCTAGCTGGAGCTCCTACAATGAGCAGTTCTTC; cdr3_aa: CASSLVSSWSSYNEQFF
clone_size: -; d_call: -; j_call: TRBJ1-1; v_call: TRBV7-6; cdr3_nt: TGTGCCAGCAGCTTAGCCCAGAGGACTGAAGCTTTCTTT; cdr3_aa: CASSLAQRTEAFF
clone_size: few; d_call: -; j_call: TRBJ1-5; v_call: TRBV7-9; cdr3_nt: TGTGCCAGCAGCTTACAAGATCAGCCCCAGCATTTT; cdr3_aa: CASSLQDQPQHF
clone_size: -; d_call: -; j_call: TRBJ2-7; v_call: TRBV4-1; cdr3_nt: TGCGCCAGCAGCCAAAGGACTGGGACCTACGAGCAGTACTTC; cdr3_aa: CASSQRTGTYEQYF
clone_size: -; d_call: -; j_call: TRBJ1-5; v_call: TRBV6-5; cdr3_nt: TGTGCCAGCAGACGACTCCGGGCCACCAATCAGCCCCAGCATTTT; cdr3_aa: CASRRLRATNQPQHF
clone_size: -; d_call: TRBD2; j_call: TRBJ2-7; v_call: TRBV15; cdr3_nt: TGTGCCACCAGCCATGGCGGGGGTTCCTACGAGCAGTACTTC; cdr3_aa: CATSHGGGSYEQYF
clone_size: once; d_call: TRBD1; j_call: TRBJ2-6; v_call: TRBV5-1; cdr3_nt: TGCGCCAGCAGCATCGGATGGACAGGCTTCTGGGGGGCCAACGTCCTGACTTTC; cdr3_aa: CASSIGWTGFWGANVLTF
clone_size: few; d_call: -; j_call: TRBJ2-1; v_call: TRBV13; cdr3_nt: TGTGCCAGCAGCCCTAGCTCCTACAATGAGCAGTTCTTC; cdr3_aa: CASSPSSYNEQFF
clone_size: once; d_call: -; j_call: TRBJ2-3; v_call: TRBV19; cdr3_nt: TGTGCCAGTAGTATGTGGGCCCGGGATACGCAGTATTTT; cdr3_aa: CASSMWARDTQYF
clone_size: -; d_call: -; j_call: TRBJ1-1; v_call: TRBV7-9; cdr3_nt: TGTGCCAGCAGTTGGAAGCCGAACACTGAAGCTTTCTTT; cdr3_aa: CASSWKPNTEAFF
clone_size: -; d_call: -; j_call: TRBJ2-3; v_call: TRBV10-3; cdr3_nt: TGTGCCATCAGTGATTCAGGGGCCAGCACAGATACGCAGTATTTT; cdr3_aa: CAISDSGASTDTQYF
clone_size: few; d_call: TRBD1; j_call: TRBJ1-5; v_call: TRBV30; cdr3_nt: TGTGCCTGGAGTGCCCCCGGGACAGGGGCTCATCAGCCCCAGCATTTT; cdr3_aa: CAWSAPGTGAHQPQHF
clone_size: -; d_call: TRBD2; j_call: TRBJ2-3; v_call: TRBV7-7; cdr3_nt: TGTGCTAGCAGCGCACGGACTAGCGGGGGCCTTGGTACGCAGTATTTT; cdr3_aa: CASSARTSGGLGTQYF
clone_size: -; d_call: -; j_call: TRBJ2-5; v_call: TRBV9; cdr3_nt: TGTGCCAGCAGCACGACGGGACGGCCCCAAGAGACCCAGTACTTC; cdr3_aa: CASSTTGRPQETQYF
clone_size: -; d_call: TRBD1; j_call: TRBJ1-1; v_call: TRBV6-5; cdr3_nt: TGTGCCAGCAGTTACTTCAGGGGGGGAGACACTGAAGCTTTCTTT; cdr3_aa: CASSYFRGGDTEAFF
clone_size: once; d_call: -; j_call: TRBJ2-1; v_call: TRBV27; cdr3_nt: TGTGCCAGCAGCCGGGGTAATGAGCAGTTCTTC; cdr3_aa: CASSRGNEQFF
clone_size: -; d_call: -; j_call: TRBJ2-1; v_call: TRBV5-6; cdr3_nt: TGTGCCAGCAGCAGAGAAAGGGAGCAGTTCTTC; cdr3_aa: CASSREREQFF
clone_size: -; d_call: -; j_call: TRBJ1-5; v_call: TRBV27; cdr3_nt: TGTGCCAGCAGTTCCCTGGGGGCCAATCAGCCCCAGCATTTT; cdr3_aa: CASSSLGANQPQHF
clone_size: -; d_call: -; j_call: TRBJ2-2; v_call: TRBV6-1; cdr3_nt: TGTGCCAGCAGTGAATTGGGTGTCGCCGGGGAGCTGTTTTTT; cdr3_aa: CASSELGVAGELFF
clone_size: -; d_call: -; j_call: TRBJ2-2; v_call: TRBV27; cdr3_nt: TGTGCCAGCAGACGGGGGACCACGAACACCGGGGAGCTGTTTTTT; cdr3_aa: CASRRGTTNTGELFF
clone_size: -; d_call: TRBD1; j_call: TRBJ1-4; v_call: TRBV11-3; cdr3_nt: TGTGCCAGCAGCTTAGGCCGACAGGGGTCTAATGAAAAACTGTTTTTT; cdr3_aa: CASSLGRQGSNEKLFF
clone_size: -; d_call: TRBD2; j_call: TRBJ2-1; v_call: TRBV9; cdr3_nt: TGTGCCAGCAGCGTAGAAGGGACTAGGGGCGATGAGCAGTTCTTC; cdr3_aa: CASSVEGTRGDEQFF
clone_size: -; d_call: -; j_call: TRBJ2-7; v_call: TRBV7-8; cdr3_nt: TGTGCCAGCAGCTTAGGTTTGGTCCCGGGAAGAAACGAGCAGTACTTC; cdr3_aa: CASSLGLVPGRNEQYF
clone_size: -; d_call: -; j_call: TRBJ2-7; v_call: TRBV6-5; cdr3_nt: TGTGCCAGCAGTTTTGGGACTGCGGAAGGATACGAGCAGTACTTC; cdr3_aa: CASSFGTAEGYEQYF
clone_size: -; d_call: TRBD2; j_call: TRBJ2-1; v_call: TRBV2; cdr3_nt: TGTGCCAGCAGTGAAGCGGGACTAGCGGGCCTCCTCTACAATGAGCAGTTCTTC; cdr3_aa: CASSEAGLAGLLYNEQFF
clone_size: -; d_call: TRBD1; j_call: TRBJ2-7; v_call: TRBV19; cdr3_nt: TGTGCCAGTCGACAGGGGGCAAGCTCCTACGAGCAGTACTTC; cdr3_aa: CASRQGASSYEQYF
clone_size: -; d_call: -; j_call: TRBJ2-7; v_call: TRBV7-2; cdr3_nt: TGTGCCAGCAGCTTAGGAGGGGGCGGGAGCCCCTCCCCCTACGAGCAGTACTTC; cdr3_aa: CASSLGGGGSPSPYEQYF
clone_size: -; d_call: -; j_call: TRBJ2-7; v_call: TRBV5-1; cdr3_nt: TGCGCCAGCAGCGCTCCCGGGACCGCCTACGAGCAGTACTTC; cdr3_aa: CASSAPGTAYEQYF
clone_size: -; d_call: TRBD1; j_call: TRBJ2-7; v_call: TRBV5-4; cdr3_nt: TGTGCCAGCAGCTGGGGACAGGCGCAGTACTTC; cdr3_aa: CASSWGQAQYF
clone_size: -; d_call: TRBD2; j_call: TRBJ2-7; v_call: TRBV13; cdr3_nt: TGTGCCAGCACCGCCGGGCCGGGGCGGGGGGCGGAGAACGAGCAGTACTTC; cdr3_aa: CASTAGPGRGAENEQYF
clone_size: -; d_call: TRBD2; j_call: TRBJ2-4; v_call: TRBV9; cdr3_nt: TGTGCCAGCAGCCCCCGAGGTAGCGGGGGGGCCAAAAACATTCAGTACTTC; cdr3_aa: CASSPRGSGGAKNIQYF
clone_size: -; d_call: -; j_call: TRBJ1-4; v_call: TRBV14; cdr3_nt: TGTGCCAGCAGCCAAGAGGTCGGACAGACGAATGAAAAACTGTTTTTT; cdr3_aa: CASSQEVGQTNEKLFF
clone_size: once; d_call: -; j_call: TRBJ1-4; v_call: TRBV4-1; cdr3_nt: TGCGCCAGCAGTAAAACGGGACTGTTTAATGAAAAACTGTTTTTT; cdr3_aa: CASSKTGLFNEKLFF